The 20 T cell receptor beta chains given below trace back to one sample, sequenced in a study of blood T cell repertoires in COVID-19. The repertoire was sequenced with immunoSEQ multiplex PCR; TCRdb's copy has only in-frame clones and lacks some. Of over 150,000 clones listed, over 70% are singletons. Material for sequencing was peripheral blood. These receptors originate from a woman aged 40 to 55 with COVID-19, enrolled during active disease.

The chain uses TRBV18 and TRBJ1-5; 8 nucleotides agree with TRBD1. V shed 1 base, J shed 5 bases, and the junction held 4 bases outside the gene matches. Germline loops: CDR1 KGHSH, CDR2 LQKENI. The CDR3 runs to 15 residues. The CDR3 protein is CASSPQSQGDQPQHF. DNA of the CDR3: TGTGCCAGCTCACCACAATCACAGGGGGATCAGCCCCAGCATTTT. Filled out from reference TRBV18 and TRBJ1-5, the complete variable domain reads NAGVMQNPRHLVRRRGQEARLRCSPMKGHSHVYWYRQLPEEGLKFMVYLQKENIIDESGMPKERFSAEFPKEGPSILRIQQVVRGDSAAYFCASSPQSQGDQPQHFGDGTRLSIL.

This chain connects TRBV19 to TRBJ2-1; 10 nucleotides agree with TRBD2. The germline V gene has CDR1 LNHDA and CDR2 SQIVND (reference sequence). CDR3 size: 13 residues. J lost 8 bases, V lost 7 bases, and 5 bases had no gene match. The CDR3 bases are TGTGCCAGTAACCGCGGGACTAGCGATGAGCAGTTCTTC. As protein: CASNRGTSDEQFF.

V is TRBV7-6 and J is TRBJ1-4, with 7 bases fitting TRBD1. The germline CDR1 and CDR2 sequences are SGHVS and FNYEAQ. This CDR3 has 17 amino acids. After removal of 4 bases from V and 4 bases from J, the junction contained 12 bases not matched to a gene. The DNA for the CDR3 is TGTGCCAGCAGCTCAACAGGGGTCGGGGGATATAATGAAAAACTGTTTTTT. Amino acids: CASSSTGVGGYNEKLFF. Combining the CDR3 with reference TRBV7-6 and TRBJ1-4 gives the whole variable domain GAGVSQSPRYKVTKRGQDVALRCDPISGHVSLYWYRQALGQGPEFLTYFNYEAQQDKSGLPNDRFSAERPEGSISTLTIQRTEQRDSAMYRCASSSTGVGGYNEKLFFGSGTQLSVL.

This sequence joins TRBV7-3 and TRBJ2-1; 12 bases are a match to TRBD2. The ends lost 5 bases at V and 5 bases at J; junction bases unmatched: 10. The CDR3 extends over 17 amino acids. Germline V CDR1 and CDR2: SGHTA, FQGTGA. The CDR3 loop is CASSLLAGGILDNEQFF. CDR3 DNA: TGTGCCAGCAGCCTACTAGCGGGAGGAATTCTCGACAATGAGCAGTTCTTC.

The rearrangement uses TRBV9 and TRBJ2-7, with D maybe TRBD2 (6 bases). Germline V gives CDR1 SGDLS, CDR2 YYNGEE. V lost 4 bases and J 2 bases, leaving 16 bases between the germline ends. The CDR3 contains 15 residues. CDR3 protein: CASSFTGVAPYEQYF. CDR3 sequence (DNA): TGTGCCAGCAGCTTCACGGGAGTCGCCCCCTACGAGCAGTACTTC.

The CDR3 bases are TGTGCCAGCACCATCGGACTAGCGGGCACGAGCTCCTACAATGAGCAGTTCTTC. Translated, it gives CASTIGLAGTSSYNEQFF. This sequence joins TRBV5-4 and TRBJ2-1, with 11 bases lining up with TRBD2. V lost 6 bases to trimming and J lost 0 bases; unmatched junction nucleotides: 11. The CDR3 is made up of 18 amino acids. The germline V gene has CDR1 SGHNT and CDR2 YYREEE (reference sequence).

This chain joins TRBV3-1 (or the pseudogene TRBV3-2) and TRBJ1-2; D is undetermined. This CDR3 contains 14 residues. Germline V CDR1 and CDR2: LGHDT, YNNKEL (reference sequence). V lost 4 bases, J lost 8 bases, and 17 bases lay in between. The CDR3 nucleotides read TGTGCCAGCAGCCTCCGGACGGGGTTAGGCGGCTACACCTTC. Translation gives CASSLRTGLGGYTF.

V and J are TRBV9 and TRBJ1-1; possibly TRBD1 for D (5 bases). The CDR3 runs 15 residues. The germline V gene has CDR1 SGDLS and CDR2 YYNGEE. Trimming cost V 2 bases and J 10 bases, with 21 bases left between them. The CDR3 DNA is TGTGCCAGCAGCGTTGAGGAGGGGAGCTTCTTAGGAGCTTTCTTT. This sequence encodes CASSVEEGSFLGAFF.

V is TRBV5-1 and J is TRBJ2-5; 7 nucleotides line up with TRBD1. There are 15 residues in the CDR3. Germline CDR1 is SGHRS and CDR2 is YFSETQ. Germline trimming cut 2 bases from V and 5 bases from J; bases unmatched to any gene: 9. CDR3 loop: CASSFAGTEKETQYF. CDR3 nucleotide sequence: TGCGCCAGCAGCTTTGCCGGGACAGAGAAGGAGACCCAGTACTTC.

Points on this clone: Other DNA sequences in the sample encode the same CDR3. CDR3 DNA sequence: TGTGCCAGCAGGGGGGCTAATGAGCAGTTCTTC. This translates into CASRGANEQFF. The V gene is TRBV3-1 (or the pseudogene TRBV3-2), the J gene TRBJ2-1, with TRBD1 as a possible D gene (6 bases). The CDR3 runs 11 residues. V was pared by 6 bases and J by 7 bases, with 7 bases between. Germline V gene data show CDR1 as LGHDT and CDR2 as YNNKEL (reference sequence).

This rearrangement joins TRBV10-3 to TRBJ1-4, with TRBD1 matching over 8 bases. V lost 4 bases, J lost 1 base, and 11 bases stayed unmatched. Germline CDR1 reads ENHRY; CDR2 reads SYGVKD. CDR3 length equals 18 residues. The CDR3: CAISVGALQGGTNEKLFF. The CDR3 DNA sequence: TGTGCCATCAGTGTGGGGGCCCTACAGGGGGGAACTAATGAAAAACTGTTTTTT.

This clone was counted only a few times. This sequence joins TRBV5-8 and TRBJ1-1; D might be TRBD1 (6 bases). Germline loops: CDR1 SGHTS, CDR2 YDEGEE. The CDR3 has 14 amino acids. Trimming took 0 bases from V and 6 from J, leaving 12 bases between them. The CDR3 protein is CASSLVEGVSEAFF. CDR3 sequence (DNA): TGTGCCAGCAGCTTGGTTGAGGGGGTCTCTGAAGCTTTCTTT.

This clone occurred many times. The V gene is TRBV7-3, the J gene TRBJ1-6; D gene ambiguous. Trimming took 3 bases from V and 10 from J, leaving 13 bases between them. CDR1 SGHTA and CDR2 FQGTGA come from the germline V gene. CDR3 size: 14 residues. The CDR3 sequence is CASSLINSGSPLHF. The CDR3 DNA is TGTGCCAGCAGCTTGATAAATTCAGGCTCACCCCTCCACTTT.

The chain couples TRBV13 to TRBJ2-7, with 7 bases identical to TRBD2. With V trimmed by 5 bases and J by 5 bases, 6 bases remained unmatched. Germline V CDR1 and CDR2: PRHDT, FYEKMQ (reference sequence). This CDR3 has 13 amino acids. DNA of the CDR3: TGTGCCAGCAGCATCGGACTAGACGACGAGCAGTACTTC. This translates into CASSIGLDDEQYF.

The chain is built from TRBV9 and TRBJ2-1; D is perhaps TRBD2 (6 bases). Germline CDR1 is SGDLS and CDR2 is YYNGEE. Trimming took 6 bases from V and 8 from J, leaving 15 bases between them. This CDR3 contains 13 residues. The CDR3 coding sequence is TGTGCCAGCAAGTACGGAGAGCGGGATGAGCAGTTCTTC. Translating gives CASKYGERDEQFF.

The chain has TRBV20-1 and TRBJ2-1; tentatively, D is TRBD2 (6 bases). Germline CDR1 reads DFQATT; CDR2 reads SNEGSKA (reference sequence). The CDR3 runs to 15 residues. V lost 3 bases to trimming and J lost 6 bases, with 18 bases between them. The chain's CDR3 is CSASDPRGNSNEQFF. The CDR3 nucleotides read TGCAGTGCTAGTGACCCGCGGGGAAACTCCAATGAGCAGTTCTTC.

This chain uses TRBV29-1 with TRBJ2-1; 7 bases fit TRBD2. The trim removed 4 bases at V and 7 bases at J, leaving 10 bases unmatched. Germline lookup yields CDR1 SQVTM and CDR2 ANQGSEA. The CDR3 covers 14 residues. The CDR3 bases are TGCAGCGTTGCTGATGCGGGAGCGGGAAATGAGCAGTTCTTC. Translated, it gives CSVADAGAGNEQFF.

The V and J genes are TRBV18 and TRBJ1-5; D unclear. CDR3 size: 16 residues. Germline V gene sequence: CDR1 KGHSH, CDR2 LQKENI. The germline V and J ends were trimmed by 4 bases and 1 base, with 14 bases remaining between them. CDR3 amino acids: CASSLLEGGSNQPQHF. DNA for the CDR3: TGTGCCAGCTCACTCCTCGAGGGTGGAAGCAATCAGCCCCAGCATTTT.

V and J are TRBV27 and TRBJ1-1, with a possible D match to TRBD1 (6 bases). Germline V CDR1 and CDR2: MNHEY, SMNVEV (reference sequence). The CDR3 covers 14 residues. Trimming removed 5 bases from V and 0 bases from J, with 10 bases in between. The chain's CDR3 is CASSPRGVNTEAFF. The CDR3 DNA reads as TGTGCCAGCAGTCCCAGGGGTGTGAACACTGAAGCTTTCTTT.

V usage is TRBV9 and J usage is TRBJ2-3; D remains ambiguous. CDR3 length: 15 amino acids. The ends were cut back, 0 bases at V and 0 bases at J, with 8 bases in the middle. Germline V gene lookup returns CDR1 SGDLS and CDR2 YYNGEE. The CDR3 loop reads CASSVGQASTDTQYF. CDR3 DNA sequence: TGTGCCAGCAGCGTAGGTCAGGCGAGCACAGATACGCAGTATTTT.